This TCR beta chain was captured in a study of CD8+CD57+ T cells in acquired aplastic anemia. Study-wide context: Isolated CD4+ and CD8+ cells, once sorted, yielded DNA averaging roughly 3.2 ug.

Genomic DNA, serving as template, underwent TCR beta VDJ and CDR3 profiling. TCRdb re-called the reads with MiXCR, one entry per CDR3 protein. The sample shows 120,000 or so distinct CDR3 sequences, nearly 40% of them seen only once. Before being chosen for sequencing, patients had shown CD8+CD57+ cell expansion by flow cytometry. The CDR3 extends over 13 amino acids. CDR1 DFQATT and CDR2 SNEGSKA come from the germline V gene (reference sequence). Deletions cut 0 bases from V and 6 bases from J, with 12 bases between. Study-level findings and limits: Patients and controls were found to share 25 to 35 CD8+ CDR3 sequences.

Comment on this clonotype: Its matching antigen is unknown.

This TCR was recovered from a human donor with aplastic anemia. Sequencing used sorted CD4+, CD8+, or CD8+CD57+ T cells (not recorded which) from PBMCs. The V gene is TRBV20-1, the J gene TRBJ2-7, with D possibly matching TRBD2 (5 bases). The CDR3 DNA reads as TGCAGTGCTAGAGATCTGGCAGGAGGCGAGCAGTACTTC. This gives the protein CSARDLAGGEQYF.